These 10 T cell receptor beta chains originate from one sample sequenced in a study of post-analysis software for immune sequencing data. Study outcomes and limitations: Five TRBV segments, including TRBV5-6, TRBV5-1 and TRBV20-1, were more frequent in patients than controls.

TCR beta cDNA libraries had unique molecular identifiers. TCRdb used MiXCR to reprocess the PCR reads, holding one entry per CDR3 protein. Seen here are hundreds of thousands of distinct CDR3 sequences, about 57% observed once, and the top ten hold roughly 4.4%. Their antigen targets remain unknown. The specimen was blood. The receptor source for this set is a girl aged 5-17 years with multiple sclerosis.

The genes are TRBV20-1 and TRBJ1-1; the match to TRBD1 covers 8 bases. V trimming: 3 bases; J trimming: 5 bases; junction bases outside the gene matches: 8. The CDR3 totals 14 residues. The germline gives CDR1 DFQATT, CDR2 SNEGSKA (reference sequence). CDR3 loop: CSARGTGLGTEAFF. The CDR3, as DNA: TGCAGTGCTAGGGGGACAGGTTTAGGGACTGAAGCTTTCTTT.

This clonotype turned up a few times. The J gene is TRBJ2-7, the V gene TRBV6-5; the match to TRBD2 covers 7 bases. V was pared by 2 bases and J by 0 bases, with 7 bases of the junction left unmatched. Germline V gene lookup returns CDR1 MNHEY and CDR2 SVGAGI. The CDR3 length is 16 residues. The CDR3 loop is CASSYPLADSSYEQYF. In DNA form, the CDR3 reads TGTGCCAGCAGTTACCCGCTAGCGGATAGCTCCTACGAGCAGTACTTC.

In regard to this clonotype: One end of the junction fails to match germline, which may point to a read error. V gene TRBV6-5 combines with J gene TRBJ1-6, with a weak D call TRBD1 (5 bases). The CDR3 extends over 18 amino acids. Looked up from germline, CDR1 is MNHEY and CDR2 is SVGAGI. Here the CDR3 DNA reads TGTGCCAGCAGTTACTCGATGGGGGACCGCCCAACTAATCCACCCCTCCACTTT. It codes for CASSYSMGDRPTNPPLHF.

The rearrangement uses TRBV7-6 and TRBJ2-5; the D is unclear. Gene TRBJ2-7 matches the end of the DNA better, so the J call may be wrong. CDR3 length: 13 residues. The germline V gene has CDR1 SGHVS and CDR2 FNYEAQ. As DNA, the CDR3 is TGTGCCAGCAGCTTAAATATAGCAAGCGAGCAGTACTTC. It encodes CASSLNIASEQYF.

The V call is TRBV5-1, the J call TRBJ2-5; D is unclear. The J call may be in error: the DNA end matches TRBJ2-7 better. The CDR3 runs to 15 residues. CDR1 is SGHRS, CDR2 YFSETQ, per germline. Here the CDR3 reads CASSLGSPVTSEQYF. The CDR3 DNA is TGCGCCAGCAGCTTGGGGTCCCCGGTGACCTCCGAGCAGTACTTC.

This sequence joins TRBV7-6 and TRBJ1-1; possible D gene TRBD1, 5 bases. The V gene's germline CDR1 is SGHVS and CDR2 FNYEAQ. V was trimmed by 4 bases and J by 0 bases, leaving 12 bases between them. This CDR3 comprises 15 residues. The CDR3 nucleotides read TGTGCCAGCAGCTCACCGGGACGGATGAACACTGAAGCTTTCTTT. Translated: CASSSPGRMNTEAFF. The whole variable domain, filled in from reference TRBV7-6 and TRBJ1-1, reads GAGVSQSPRYKVTKRGQDVALRCDPISGHVSLYWYRQALGQGPEFLTYFNYEAQQDKSGLPNDRFSAERPEGSISTLTIQRTEQRDSAMYRCASSSPGRMNTEAFFGQGTRLTVV.

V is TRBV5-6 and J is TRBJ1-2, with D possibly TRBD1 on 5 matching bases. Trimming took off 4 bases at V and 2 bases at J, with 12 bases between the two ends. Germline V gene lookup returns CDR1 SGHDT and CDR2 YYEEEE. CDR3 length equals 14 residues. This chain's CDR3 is CASSPQRGNYGYTF. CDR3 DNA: TGTGCCAGCAGCCCCCAGCGGGGGAACTATGGCTACACCTTC.

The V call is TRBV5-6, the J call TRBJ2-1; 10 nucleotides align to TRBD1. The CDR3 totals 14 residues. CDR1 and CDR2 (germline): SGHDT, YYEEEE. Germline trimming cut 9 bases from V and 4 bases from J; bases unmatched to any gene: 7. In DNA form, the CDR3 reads TGTGCCATCAAGAGACAGGGGGCGTACAATGAGCAGTTCTTC. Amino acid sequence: CAIKRQGAYNEQFF.

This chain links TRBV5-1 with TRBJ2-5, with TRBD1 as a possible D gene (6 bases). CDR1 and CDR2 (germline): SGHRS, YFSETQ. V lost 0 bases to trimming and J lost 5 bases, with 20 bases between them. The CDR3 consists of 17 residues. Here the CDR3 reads CASSLAGKGSGVETQYF. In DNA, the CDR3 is TGCGCCAGCAGCTTGGCCGGAAAGGGCTCAGGGGTCGAGACCCAGTACTTC.

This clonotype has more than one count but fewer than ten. DNA for the CDR3: TGTGCCATCAGTGATGAGCGGGAGGGGAAAGAGACCCAGTACTTC. Translating it yields CAISDEREGKETQYF. The chain couples TRBV10-3 to TRBJ2-5, with TRBD2 identical over 10 bases. Germline V gene lookup returns CDR1 ENHRY and CDR2 SYGVKD. There are 15 residues in the CDR3. V shed 3 bases and J 3 bases; nucleotides not matched to a gene: 4.